A single sample gave rise to the 21 T cell receptor beta chains below, sequenced in a study of OX40 agonist ivuxolimab in advanced cancers. Sequencing was performed with immunoSEQ multiplex PCR; in TCRdb, only in-frame clones are kept and a portion is missing. The sample consists of 60,000 to 65,000 clones, about 93% of them appearing once. Sequencing used CD4+ or CD8+ T cells sorted from blood, obtained in a trial of the OX40 agonist ivuxolimab. Receptors were obtained from an adult with an advanced solid tumor such as melanoma, head and neck, liver or kidney cancer.

The V call is TRBV6-5, the J call TRBJ2-1; possibly TRBD1 or TRBD2 for D (5 bases each). V was trimmed by 5 bases and J by 10 bases, leaving 18 bases between them. CDR1 MNHEY and CDR2 SVGAGI come from the germline V gene. CDR3 length: 14 residues. The CDR3 DNA follows: TGTGCCAGCAGTGACGGGACGCTCGGTCAAGAGCAGTTCTTC. Translated: CASSDGTLGQEQFF.

This clone showed up just once. The chain links TRBV11-3 to TRBJ1-1, with a possible D match to TRBD1 (5 bases). V was trimmed by 2 bases and J by 5 bases, leaving 12 bases between them. Germline V gives CDR1 SGHNT, CDR2 YENEEA. CDR3 size: 14 residues. CDR3 in DNA: TGTGCCAGCAGCTTACCAGGGTCGGGGACTGAAGCTTTCTTT. Residues: CASSLPGSGTEAFF.

V and J are TRBV19 and TRBJ2-1, with D perhaps matching TRBD1 (5 bases). Germline V gives CDR1 LNHDA, CDR2 SQIVND (reference sequence). CDR3 length: 14 amino acids. V lost 1 base and J lost 9, with 13 bases in between. CDR3 DNA sequence: TGTGCCAGTAGTATAGGGGGCGTAGGGCCTGAGCAGTTCTTC. It encodes CASSIGGVGPEQFF.

The chain joins TRBV7-7 to TRBJ2-2; 8 nucleotides match TRBD2. The CDR3 is 13 residues long. Germline CDR1 and CDR2: SSHAT and FNYEAQ (reference sequence). The V and J ends lost 11 bases and 5 bases, in that order; junction bases with no gene match: 7. The CDR3 region has the DNA TGTGCCGTAGCGGGACTGGGAACCGGGGAGCTGTTTTTT. Residues: CAVAGLGTGELFF.

This clone appeared a few times. V and J are TRBV19 and TRBJ1-5; D not certain. The CDR3 runs to 15 residues. Germline V gene sequence: CDR1 LNHDA, CDR2 SQIVND (reference sequence). The germline V and J ends were trimmed by 6 bases and 4 bases, with 16 bases remaining between them. DNA for the CDR3: TGTGCCAGTAGCCTAGGACTCACTCCAAATCAGCCCCAGCATTTT. This sequence encodes CASSLGLTPNQPQHF.

This sequence joins TRBV9 and TRBJ2-6; 8 nucleotides align to TRBD2. CDR1 SGDLS and CDR2 YYNGEE come from the germline V gene. The V segment lost 4 bases and the J segment 0 bases; nucleotides outside the gene matches: 9. The CDR3 loop spans 18 amino acids. CDR3 DNA sequence: TGTGCCAGCAGCATGCTAACGGGAGGGTCCTCTGGGGCCAACGTCCTGACTTTC. It codes for CASSMLTGGSSGANVLTF.

This rearrangement joins TRBV15 to TRBJ2-5; possibly TRBD2 for D (5 bases). The CDR3 covers 14 residues. Trimming shortened V by 2 bases and J by 4 bases, and 11 bases separated the two germline ends. The germline CDR1 and CDR2 sequences are LNHNV and YYDKDF (reference sequence). In DNA form, the CDR3 reads TGTGCCACCAGCAGACCCGGGGATGGAGAGACCCAGTACTTC. This encodes CATSRPGDGETQYF.

This chain joins TRBV10-2 and TRBJ2-1, with a tentative D call TRBD2 (6 bases). V shed 0 bases and J shed 4 bases, with 10 bases lying between them. The CDR3 loop spans 15 amino acids. CDR1 and CDR2 (germline): WSHSY, SAAADI. CDR3 in amino acids: CASSESTSRYNEQFF. In DNA, the CDR3 is TGCGCCAGCAGTGAGTCTACTAGCAGATACAATGAGCAGTTCTTC.

The CDR3 DNA reads TGTGCCAGCAGTGCACTGGGACTAGCGGGACATGAGCAGTTCTTC. Translated: CASSALGLAGHEQFF. V gene TRBV2 combines with J gene TRBJ2-1; 13 nucleotides match TRBD2. The ends lost 4 bases at V and 8 bases at J; junction bases unmatched: 5. The CDR3 is 15 amino acids. The V gene's germline CDR1 is SNHLY and CDR2 FYNNEI.

The chain uses TRBV14 and TRBJ2-2; 10 bases agree with TRBD2. The CDR3 contains 15 residues. J was trimmed by 3 bases and V by 4 bases; bases with no gene match: 2. Germline V gene lookup returns CDR1 SGHDN and CDR2 FVKESK. CDR3 in DNA: TGTGCCAGCAGCCCACTAGCGGGGTACACCGGGGAGCTGTTTTTT. Amino acids: CASSPLAGYTGELFF.

With respect to this clone: A junction end diverges from the germline sequence, so it may reflect a read error. V is TRBV28 and J is TRBJ2-2, with TRBD2 identical over 8 bases. The CDR3 consists of 17 residues. Germline V gives CDR1 MDHEN, CDR2 SYDVKM. CDR3 DNA: TGTCCCAGCATAAATACTGGGGGCACGGGGGGGTCAGGGGAGCTGTTTTTT. Its translation is CPSINTGGTGGSGELFF. The full variable domain, in which reference TRBV28 and TRBJ2-2 provide the parts outside the CDR3, is DVKVTQSSRYLVKRTGEKVFLECVQDMDHENMFWYRQDPGLGLRLIYFSYDVKMKEKGDIPEGYSVSREKKERFSLILESASTNQTSMYLCPSINTGGTGGSGELFFGEGSRLTVL.

This clone is labeled medium-sized. The chain joins TRBV19 to TRBJ1-2; D uncertain. CDR3 size: 11 residues. With 7 bases removed from V and 7 bases from J, the gap between germline ends came to 10 bases. Germline CDR1 LNHDA, CDR2 SQIVND (reference sequence). The CDR3 loop reads CASMERLGYTF. The DNA for the CDR3 is TGTGCCAGTATGGAACGGCTTGGCTACACCTTC.

V gene TRBV7-4 combines with J gene TRBJ2-3; D not resolved. Germline CDR1 and CDR2: SGHVT and SQSDAQ. The length of the CDR3 is 17 residues. Between the trimmed V and J ends, which lost 0 bases and 5 bases, there was a span of 18 bases. The CDR3 is CASSLAIPIVMQDTQYF. As DNA, the CDR3 is TGTGCCAGCAGCTTAGCCATTCCCATTGTCATGCAAGATACGCAGTATTTT.

This chain joins TRBV19 and TRBJ2-3; 9 nucleotides line up with TRBD2. This CDR3 is 16 amino acids long. The germline V gene has CDR1 LNHDA and CDR2 SQIVND (reference sequence). Trimming took 3 bases from V and 2 from J; bases not matched to a gene: 6. The chain's CDR3 is CASSIGLAGNTDTQYF. CDR3 sequence (DNA): TGTGCCAGTAGTATTGGGCTAGCGGGAAACACAGATACGCAGTATTTT.

This sequence joins TRBV28 and TRBJ2-7, with D possibly matching TRBD2 (5 bases). Deletions cut 3 bases from V and 3 bases from J, with 12 bases between. This CDR3 region has 14 residues. Germline values: CDR1 MDHEN, CDR2 SYDVKM. CDR3 region: CASSLTGTGYEQYF. CDR3 sequence (DNA): TGTGCCAGCAGTTTGACGGGAACGGGCTACGAGCAGTACTTC.

This clone showed up just once. CDR3 DNA: TGCAGCGTTGTTGGGGCCACAAGTACCTACGAGCAGTACTTC. Its translation: CSVVGATSTYEQYF. V gene TRBV29-1 combines with J gene TRBJ2-7; D is possibly TRBD1 (5 bases). The CDR3 totals 14 residues. Looked up from germline, CDR1 is SQVTM and CDR2 is ANQGSEA. V shed 4 bases and J shed 2 bases, with 15 bases lying between them.

The V gene is TRBV4-2, the J gene TRBJ2-7; 8 bases align to TRBD1. The V and J ends lost 0 bases and 6 bases, in that order; junction bases with no gene match: 7. This CDR3 has 15 amino acids. CDR1 and CDR2 from the germline V gene are LGHNA and YNFKEQ. CDR3 region: CASSQEGTGGSEQYF. CDR3 sequence (DNA): TGTGCCAGCAGCCAAGAGGGTACAGGGGGATCCGAGCAGTACTTC.

The V gene is TRBV4-1, the J gene TRBJ2-3; 8 nucleotides agree with TRBD2. Germline loops: CDR1 MGHRA, CDR2 YSYEKL. The CDR3 spans 16 residues. The junction had 12 bases not matched to a gene; V was cut back by 4 bases and J by 6 bases. CDR3: CASSPSGLATLDTQYF. The CDR3 bases are TGCGCCAGCAGCCCGTCTGGACTAGCCACTTTGGATACGCAGTATTTT.

Of note for this clone: The sample holds other DNA sequences that translate to the same CDR3. This chain joins TRBV7-9 and TRBJ2-7; 7 bases map to TRBD2. The CDR3 length is 14 residues. V lost 5 bases, J lost 7 bases, and 11 bases stayed unmatched. CDR1 and CDR2 from the germline V gene are SEHNR and FQNEAQ (reference sequence). The CDR3 spells CASSQTSGRGEQYF. CDR3 coding DNA: TGTGCCAGCAGCCAGACTAGTGGGAGGGGTGAGCAGTACTTC.

This chain joins TRBV6-5 and TRBJ1-5; D is ambiguous. The germline V and J ends were trimmed by 4 bases and 10 bases, with 11 bases remaining between them. The CDR3 has 12 amino acids. Germline V gene lookup returns CDR1 MNHEY and CDR2 SVGAGI. The chain's CDR3 is CASSLGTQPQHF. The CDR3 nucleotides read TGTGCCAGCAGTTTGGGTACCCAACCCCAGCATTTT.

The V call is TRBV6-4, the J call TRBJ1-1; unclear D gene. V lost 5 bases and J lost 4, with 11 bases in between. Germline assignment: CDR1 MRHNA and CDR2 SNTAGT. The CDR3 covers 13 residues. The CDR3 spells CASSRDWGTEAFF. CDR3 sequence (DNA): TGTGCCAGCAGTCGGGATTGGGGCACTGAAGCTTTCTTT.